This TCR beta chain was sequenced in a study of shared clonotypes between healthy human individuals. Assay used: immunoSEQ multiplex PCR; TCRdb lists only in-frame clones, some missing. The table has some 1.5 million clones, 95% to 99% seen once; the top ten hold approximately 0.44%. Study results and limitations: Expectations were that clonotype sharing among donors would be affected by sequencing depth. Large depth notwithstanding, sorted-subset sequencing proved incomplete by rarefaction. Relative to their counterparts shared across all four donors, non-shared clonotypes exhibited diminished generation probabilities.

Trimming took off 1 base at V and 0 bases at J, with 10 bases between the two ends. The germline gives CDR1 SGHTA, CDR2 FQGTGA. The CDR3 length is 16 residues. With regard to this clone: The antigen is unknown.

The chain uses TRBV7-3 and TRBJ2-1; D is unresolved. The source of this sequence is a man between 25 and 39 years old in good health. Sequencing was done on a sample of naive CD4+ T cells sorted from blood. Subset in this sample: CD45RA+ positively selected. The CDR3 region is CASSLKFESSYNEQFF. CDR3 in DNA: TGTGCCAGCAGCTTAAAGTTCGAAAGCTCCTACAATGAGCAGTTCTTC. Full variable domain (outside the CDR3, taken from reference TRBV7-3 and TRBJ2-1): GAGVSQTPSNKVTEKGKYVELRCDPISGHTALYWYRQSLGQGPEFLIYFQGTGAADDSGLPNDRFFAVRPEGSVSTLKIQRTERGDSAVYLCASSLKFESSYNEQFFGPGTRLTVL.